The 10 T cell receptor beta chains below come from one sample, sequenced in a study of T-cell memory formation after mild COVID-19. TCRdb redid the calling of the 5' RACE reads with MiXCR, one entry per CDR3 protein. Altogether about 140,000 distinct CDR3 sequences are present, roughly 13% being singletons, with the ten largest covering roughly 28%. The sample taken for sequencing was PBMCs or a T cell subset sorted from them (not recorded which). Every receptor here comes from an adult woman who had mild COVID-19 (a few samples of this study predate the infection). Cell type and time point are not known.

The chain uses TRBV7-9 and TRBJ1-6; D might be TRBD1 (5 bases). The CDR3 length is 17 residues. CDR1 and CDR2 from the germline V gene are SEHNR and FQNEAQ (reference sequence). Trimming removed 1 base at V and 0 bases at J, with 10 bases between. This CDR3 is CASSLGTGTSYNSPLHF. In DNA form, the CDR3 reads TGTGCCAGCAGCTTAGGAACCGGGACCTCCTATAATTCACCCCTCCACTTT.

The rearrangement uses TRBV7-3 and TRBJ2-3, with 12 nucleotides matching TRBD2. The V gene's germline CDR1 is SGHTA and CDR2 FQGTGA. There are 16 residues in the CDR3. Trimming at V came to 4 bases and at J to 4 bases, leaving 6 bases not matched to a gene. This chain's CDR3 is CASSYGTSGPADTQYF. DNA of the CDR3: TGTGCCAGCAGCTACGGGACTAGCGGGCCAGCAGATACGCAGTATTTT.

The CDR3 coding sequence is TGTGCCAGCAGCTTAGTGCGGGGTACAGATACGCAGTATTTT. Encoded protein: CASSLVRGTDTQYF. The chain uses TRBV7-2 and TRBJ2-3; D perhaps matches TRBD2 (6 bases). Trimming stripped 1 base from V and 3 bases from J, with 8 bases between. The CDR3 is made up of 14 amino acids. Germline V gives CDR1 SGHTA, CDR2 FQGNSA. The full variable domain, completed using reference TRBV7-2 and TRBJ2-3, is GAGVSQSPSNKVTEKGKDVELRCDPISGHTALYWYRQSLGQGLEFLIYFQGNSAPDKSGLPSDRFSAERTGGSVSTLTIQRTQQEDSAVYLCASSLVRGTDTQYFGPGTRLTVL.

This clonotype has only a few counts. The chain joins TRBV29-1 to TRBJ1-2, with D unclear. Germline loops: CDR1 SQVTM, CDR2 ANQGSEA. V was trimmed by 3 bases and J by 4 bases, leaving 3 bases between them. This CDR3 spans 10 amino acids. The CDR3 loop is CSVDSYGYTF. CDR3 nucleotides: TGCAGCGTTGACAGCTATGGCTACACCTTC.

The chain links TRBV9 to TRBJ2-6; D may correspond to TRBD1 or TRBD2 (5 bases each). Germline assignment: CDR1 SGDLS and CDR2 YYNGEE. Trimming cost V 5 bases and J 0 bases, with 12 bases left between them. The CDR3 is made up of 16 amino acids. Here the CDR3 DNA reads TGTGCCAGCAGGAGAGGGACGGGCTCTGGGGCCAACGTCCTGACTTTC. Amino acids: CASRRGTGSGANVLTF.

This clonotype came up many times. V is TRBV29-1 and J is TRBJ2-7; D gene ambiguous. Germline V gene data show CDR1 as SQVTM and CDR2 as ANQGSEA. The CDR3 is made up of 12 amino acids. Trimming removed 6 bases at V and 4 bases at J, with 13 bases between. CDR3 sequence reads: CSVLDLLYEQYF. The DNA of the CDR3 is TGCAGCGTCCTGGATCTTCTATACGAGCAGTACTTC.

This clonotype has ten or more counts. V usage is TRBV27 and J usage is TRBJ2-3, with TRBD2 matching over 7 bases. The CDR3 extends over 16 amino acids. V gave up 4 bases and J gave up 2 bases; unmatched junction bases: 9. Germline V gene sequence: CDR1 MNHEY, CDR2 SMNVEV (reference sequence). DNA for the CDR3: TGTGCCAGCAGTTGGAAGGTCGCGGGAGTCACAGATACGCAGTATTTT. Protein product: CASSWKVAGVTDTQYF.

The V and J genes are TRBV7-9 and TRBJ2-7, with 10 bases matching TRBD1. CDR1 is SEHNR, CDR2 FQNEAQ, per germline (reference sequence). This CDR3 contains 16 residues. The V and J ends lost 6 bases and 3 bases, in that order; junction bases with no gene match: 11. The CDR3 DNA is TGTGCCAGCAGAACCTTTCCCGGGACAGGGGACTACGAGCAGTACTTC. Residues: CASRTFPGTGDYEQYF.

This clonotype was counted only a few times. V usage is TRBV11-2 and J usage is TRBJ1-5; no reliable D call. Looked up from germline, CDR1 is SGHAT and CDR2 is FQNNGV. The CDR3 runs 15 residues. Trimming cost V 2 bases and J 2 bases, with 10 bases left between them. The CDR3, as DNA: TGTGCCAGCAGCTTATCCTCTGGGCGCAATCAGCCCCAGCATTTT. This codes for CASSLSSGRNQPQHF.

This chain links TRBV20-1 with TRBJ1-1; TRBD1 aligns across 8 bases. CDR1 DFQATT and CDR2 SNEGSKA come from the germline V gene (reference sequence). The J segment lost 4 bases and the V segment lost 6 bases, leaving 13 bases of the junction unmatched. CDR3 length: 15 amino acids. The CDR3 region has the DNA TGCAGTGCCCCGGCAGGGGGCCACCCTTCCACTGAAGCTTTCTTT. It yields the protein CSAPAGGHPSTEAFF.